The sequence of this T cell receptor (beta chain) was determined in a study of memory CD8 T cells in hepatitis C reinfection. Across the whole study: Two donors resolved primary infection, then developed chronic reinfection.

The V segment lost 2 bases and the J segment 10 bases; nucleotides outside the gene matches: 7. The CDR3 covers 13 residues. Germline CDR1 is SGHDT and CDR2 is YYEEEE. Sequencing was performed with immunoSEQ multiplex PCR; in TCRdb, only in-frame clones are kept and a portion is missing. This table holds some 44,000 clones, 89% found once. Time point specified: late/post reinfection, 12 to 24 weeks after detection. The sorted cells went straight to TCR sequencing with no prior in vitro expansion. The Montreal HEPCO cohort supplied donors who inject drugs. Total naive CD8 T cells were sorted as viable CD3+ CD8+ CD45RO- cells from a couple of donors.

The sequenced material came from naive CD8+ T cells sorted from blood. The rearrangement joins TRBV5-6 to TRBJ1-2; 8 nucleotides line up with TRBD1. This clonotype was sampled from a man aged 18 to 29 with hepatitis C virus infection. This CDR3 is CASSLGTGGAYTF. DNA for the CDR3: TGTGCCAGCAGCTTAGGGACAGGCGGAGCCTACACCTTC.